This entry lists 9 T cell receptor beta chains sequenced from one sample in a study of technical replicates of blood from a handful of donors. TCRdb's table, derived via immunoSEQ multiplex PCR, lists solely in-frame clones and lacks some. The sample lists 84,000 or so clones; roughly 94% were seen once. What was sequenced was T cells isolated from PBMCs. The receptors derive from a human donor in good health.

This sequence joins TRBV10-1 and TRBJ1-4; TRBD1 aligns across 7 bases. V was clipped by 3 bases and J by 8 bases; unmatched bases: 9. Germline lookup yields CDR1 WNHNN and CDR2 SYGVQD (reference sequence). CDR3 length: 15 residues. The CDR3 DNA reads TGCGCCAGCAGTGACCAGAAGACAGGGCGGGAAAAACTGTTTTTT. Amino acid sequence: CASSDQKTGREKLFF.

Remarks on this clone: The sample has other DNA sequences that encode this CDR3 too. The chain uses TRBV5-4 and TRBJ2-1; 10 nucleotides match TRBD2. J gave up 3 bases and V 4 bases, and 1 base lay outside the gene matches. This CDR3 region has 14 residues. Germline loops: CDR1 SGHNT, CDR2 YYREEE (reference sequence). CDR3 DNA: TGTGCCAGCAGCCTAGCGGGAGACTACAATGAGCAGTTCTTC. Its protein is CASSLAGDYNEQFF. The entire variable domain, with the rest obtained from reference TRBV5-4 and TRBJ2-1, is as follows: ETGVTQSPTHLIKTRGQQVTLRCSSQSGHNTVSWYQQALGQGPQFIFQYYREEENGRGNFPPRFSGLQFPNYSSELNVNALELDDSALYLCASSLAGDYNEQFFGPGTRLTVL.

This sequence joins TRBV10-3 and TRBJ2-1, with a weak D call TRBD2 (7 bases). The CDR3 is made up of 16 amino acids. In germline, CDR1 is ENHRY, CDR2 SYGVKD. Between the trimmed V and J ends, which lost 6 bases and 3 bases, there was a span of 18 bases. The CDR3: CAIRGGGHVFYNEQFF. The CDR3, as DNA: TGTGCCATCAGGGGAGGGGGACACGTCTTCTACAATGAGCAGTTCTTC.

CDR3 amino acids: CASSYSPTGVDTEAFF. Here the CDR3 DNA reads TGTGCCAGCAGTTACTCGCCGACAGGGGTGGACACTGAAGCTTTCTTT. This chain links TRBV6-5 with TRBJ1-1, with 8 bases aligning to TRBD1. V was pared by 0 bases and J by 3 bases, with 6 bases of the junction left unmatched. The germline gives CDR1 MNHEY, CDR2 SVGAGI. This CDR3 has 16 residues.

The sample holds one count of this clone. This chain uses TRBV15 with TRBJ1-3; perhaps TRBD1 as D (5 bases). CDR3 length equals 17 residues. Germline V CDR1 and CDR2: LNHNV, YYDKDF (reference sequence). V was pared by 0 bases and J by 4 bases, with 16 bases between. CDR3 nucleotide sequence: TGTGCCACCAGCAGAGATCCAGCTACGGGGGAAGGAAACACCATATATTTT. Translated, it gives CATSRDPATGEGNTIYF.

V gene TRBV27 combines with J gene TRBJ2-2, with 9 positions matching TRBD2. Germline lookup yields CDR1 MNHEY and CDR2 SMNVEV (reference sequence). The CDR3 spans 18 residues. V was pared by 5 bases and J by 6 bases, with 16 bases of the junction left unmatched. The CDR3 is CASSPQNRREGPPGELFF. CDR3 bases: TGTGCCAGCAGTCCCCAGAACCGGCGGGAGGGCCCTCCCGGGGAGCTGTTTTTT.

The chain combines TRBV5-4 with TRBJ2-7; 7 bases fit TRBD2. Germline CDR1 is SGHNT and CDR2 is YYREEE (reference sequence). Trimming took 1 base from V and 3 from J; bases not matched to a gene: 7. This CDR3 has 15 residues. The CDR3 region is CASSLPSGGFYEQYF. Here the CDR3 DNA reads TGTGCCAGCAGCTTGCCTAGCGGTGGGTTCTACGAGCAGTACTTC.

The table lists this clone with a count of one. The chain is built from TRBV4-1 and TRBJ2-3; D is unclear. V dropped 5 bases and J dropped 5 bases, with 14 bases sitting between them. In germline, CDR1 is MGHRA, CDR2 YSYEKL. The CDR3 totals 14 residues. The CDR3 here is CASSKTLVGDTQYF. CDR3 nucleotides: TGCGCCAGCAGCAAGACATTGGTAGGAGATACGCAGTATTTT.

J is TRBJ2-5 and V is TRBV28; perhaps TRBD2 as D (6 bases). Germline V lookup: CDR1 MDHEN, CDR2 SYDVKM. This CDR3 region has 15 residues. V shed 7 bases and J shed 0 bases, with 15 bases lying between them. CDR3 protein: CASIPPGLHQETQYF. The CDR3 coding sequence is TGTGCCAGCATCCCCCCGGGACTTCACCAAGAGACCCAGTACTTC.